This TCR beta chain originates from a study of post-analysis software for immune sequencing data. Study results and caveats: Those with multiple sclerosis, the patient group, showed significantly lower normalized Chao1 diversity than controls. A few TRBV segments (TRBV5-6, TRBV5-1 and TRBV20-1 among them) occurred more frequently in patients than in controls.

Trimming took off 0 bases at V and 6 bases at J, with 8 bases between the two ends. The CDR3 totals 14 residues. The germline V gene encodes CDR1 ENHRY and CDR2 SYGVKD. This clonotype was seen a handful of times. Its antigen remains unknown. The authors incorporated unique molecular identifiers into the TCR beta cDNA libraries. In TCRdb, the PCR reads were re-called with MiXCR into one record per CDR3 protein. The table has a few hundred thousand distinct CDR3 sequences, around 31% seen once; the top ten hold 4.5% to 7.5%. The V gene is TRBV10-3, the J gene TRBJ2-2, with no clear D. This receptor was obtained from a girl younger than 18 with multiple sclerosis. Sequencing was carried out using blood. The CDR3 reads CAISESRNPGELFF. The CDR3 nucleotides are TGTGCCATCAGTGAGTCCCGTAACCCCGGGGAGCTGTTTTTT.